This TCR beta chain was found in a study of shared clonotypes between healthy human individuals (dated by TCRdb to about 2020). Some background on the complete study: The cohort comprised two women and a few men aged 18 to 49 years. Per donor, three plates each were used for CD4 naive and CD4 memory, two for CD8 naive, and one for CD8 memory. To estimate repertoire size and how much clonotype sharing occurs between individuals, the study deeply sequenced the blood TCR repertoires of about five healthy adults. To increase sequencing depth and limit assay-specific biases, different laboratories used diverse techniques to prepare libraries and sequence TCR repertoires. Per donor, leukapheresis produced somewhere between about 0.94 and 9.5 billion PBMCs. Study-level results and caveats: Larger estimated clonotype richness was generally found for naive subsets than for memory subsets. The genetic and exposure-history diversity represented was limited by the small number of donors. Pairwise subsampling led to the expectation that sequencing depth would affect the degree of clonotype sharing among donors. Sampling was restricted to blood, and TCR repertoires in tissue are likely to differ from TCR repertoires in blood. About 5% of naive CD4, roughly 3.5% of naive CD8, around 2.3% of memory CD4, and 0.35% to 0.4% of memory CD8 clonotypes were shared across several donors. Rarefaction of sorted-subset datasets indicated incomplete sequencing despite the large sequencing depth. Compared with non-shared clonotypes, clonotypes shared by all four sorted-subset donors had higher generation probabilities.

CD8 naive samples were CD45RO-negative cells positively selected for CCR7, giving a CD45RA+CCR7+ population that excluded TemRA cells. The donors were healthy, HIV-negative adults with no recently reported acute infections or vaccinations. Every donor was a Caucasian adult living in Nashville, Tennessee, USA. After blood collection by leukapheresis, PBMCs were isolated using Ficoll-Histopaque density gradient centrifugation and then cryopreserved in the vapor phase of liquid nitrogen. Analytical flow cytometry was used to check the purity and quantity of every magnetically sorted T cell population. Genomic DNA was isolated from each sorted fraction and quantified by UV absorbance on a Nanodrop 2000c. Using the deep immunoSEQ assay, TCR CDR3 regions were amplified from genomic DNA by multiplex PCR. Extracted genomic DNA from each cell subset was spread evenly across all wells of several immunoSEQ 96-well plates, with each plate serving as a replicate. For sorted subsets, each replicate PCR was loaded with around 200 ng genomic DNA, equivalent to 32,000 or so T cell genomes. The purified libraries were quantified using a Qubit 3.0 fluorometer, sized with a Bioanalyzer 2100, and then quantified again using the KAPA Library Quantification kit. Every immunoSEQ 96-well plate was sequenced on a dedicated single-read 150-cycle Illumina NextSeq 550 flow cell. The authors' pipeline ran thus. The immunoSEQ output contained only junctional sequences without quality scores, so filtering could not match that applied to full-length reads. Sequences were annotated with PyIR, a Python wrapper for IgBLAST v1.9, using IMGT germline references to assign V/J genes and CDR3. Reads were removed for weak V/J assignments (E-value above 1e-6), missing CDR3, stop codons, out-of-frame junctions, or ambiguous translated residues. A V3J clonotype was defined by an identical inferred V gene, J gene, and CDR3 amino acid sequence. The percentage overlap between two repertoires was calculated by dividing the number of shared unique clonotypes by the size of the smaller repertoire. RTK rarefaction, the Chao1 estimator, and Recon v2.1 estimates of unobserved clonotypes were used to assess repertoire richness. Generation probabilities for all TCRbeta clonotypes obtained by the gDNA method from a handful of donors were computed using OLGA. Held by TCRdb, this immuneACCESS table contains in-frame sequences only and omits some clones. Under half of the omission traces to an unresolved V gene where checked; the cause of the rest is unknown. V and J calls and clone size follow that table, whereas D and trimming were derived from the DNA. A total of around 2.1 million clones appear in this sample, approximately 94% of them only once. The ten largest clones take up over 1.5% of the sample.

A remark on this clone: Its antigen is unknown. The sample holds no much larger clone one base away, and base qualities are not on file.

Its CDR3 holds 15 amino acids, cysteine through phenylalanine. The retained sequence is limited to the CDR3, 45 bases, with the frame set at the first base. The V end gives up 4 bases and the J end 2 bases, leaving 6 bases in the junction not matched to a gene. From a lookup of the germline V gene (reference sequence), CDR1 and CDR2 are SGHNT and YYREEE. This TCR was sampled from a young man in good health. Some clones in this sample may be carry-over from other donors' samples. Sequenced input: naive CD8+ T cells from PBMCs. This specimen's cell subset or site label, interpreted: CD45RA+CCR7+. The chain is made from TRBV5-4 and TRBJ2-7; 10 bases in between match TRBD1. Read as DNA, the sequence is TGTGCCAGCAGCCCGGGACAGGGGATTGCCTACGAGCAGTACTTC. The resulting protein is CASSPGQGIAYEQYF.